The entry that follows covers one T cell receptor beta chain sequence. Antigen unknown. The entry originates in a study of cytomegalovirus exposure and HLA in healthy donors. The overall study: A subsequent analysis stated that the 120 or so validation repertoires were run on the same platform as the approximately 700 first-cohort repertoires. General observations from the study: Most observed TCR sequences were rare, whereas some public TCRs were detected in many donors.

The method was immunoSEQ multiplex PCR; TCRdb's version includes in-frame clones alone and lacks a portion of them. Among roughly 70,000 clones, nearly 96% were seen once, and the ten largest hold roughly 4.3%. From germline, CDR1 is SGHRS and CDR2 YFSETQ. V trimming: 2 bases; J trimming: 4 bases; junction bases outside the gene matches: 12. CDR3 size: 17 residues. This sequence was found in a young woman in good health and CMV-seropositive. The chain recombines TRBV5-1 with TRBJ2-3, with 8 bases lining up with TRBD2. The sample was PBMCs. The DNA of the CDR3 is TGCGCCAGCAGCTTCGACCTGAGCGGGAGTGGGTCAGATACGCAGTATTTT. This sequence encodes CASSFDLSGSGSDTQYF.